This T cell receptor beta chain originates from a study of T cells in Graves' hyperthyroidism and ophthalmopathy. Study-level results: Ophthalmopathy and stable hyperthyroidism were told apart by a 13 V-J model. Ophthalmopathy was predicted by the model a median of roughly 6.6 months ahead of onset. Most clonotypes expanded in thyroid above 0.001 were likewise present in blood.

For the diagnoses, clinical symptoms, serum thyroxine and TRAb, thyroid ultrasound and orbital computed tomography were used. This clonotype was observed many times. The antigen is unknown. The CDR3 runs 17 residues. Looked up from germline, CDR1 is MNHEY and CDR2 is SMNVEV (reference sequence). V was cut by 0 bases and J by 7 bases, with 16 bases left in between. The source material, RNA transcripts, was used to amplify TCR beta CDR3 regions. RT-PCR in the first round (using the HTBI primer set) targeted the TCR CDR3. Each CDR3 protein gets one entry after TCRdb re-called the multiplex PCR reads with MiXCR. Of some 360,000 distinct CDR3 sequences in the sample, around 14% were seen once.

The sample taken for sequencing was blood. V and J are TRBV27 and TRBJ1-6; possibly TRBD1 for D (6 bases). The receptor's source is a woman aged 60 to 75 with Graves' hyperthyroidism. CDR3 residues: CASSLSVVGTRNSPLHF. CDR3 DNA sequence: TGTGCCAGCAGTTTATCGGTCGTGGGGACACGGAATTCACCCCTCCACTTT.